These 21 T cell receptor beta chains share one sample of origin, sequenced in a study of shared clonotypes between healthy human individuals. The protocol was immunoSEQ multiplex PCR, while the TCRdb copy is restricted to in-frame clones and leaves out a portion. The sample yields over 2 million clones, around 90% seen once. The sample comprised naive CD4+ T cells from PBMCs. The subset here: CD45RA+ positively selected. The source of these receptors is a man younger than 35 in good health. Some clones in this sample may be carry-over from other donors' samples.

V and J are TRBV9 and TRBJ2-1; D call uncertain. Trimming shortened V by 0 bases and J by 5 bases, and 6 bases separated the two germline ends. The CDR3 has 13 amino acids. Germline loops: CDR1 SGDLS, CDR2 YYNGEE. CDR3 nucleotides: TGTGCCAGCAGCGTAGCCCCCCACAATGAGCAGTTCTTC. This encodes CASSVAPHNEQFF.

The rearrangement uses TRBV4-1 and TRBJ1-5; 7 bases are shared with TRBD1. Germline V lookup: CDR1 MGHRA, CDR2 YSYEKL. The V segment lost 1 base and the J segment 5 bases; nucleotides outside the gene matches: 11. The CDR3 loop spans 17 amino acids. The CDR3 DNA reads as TGCGCCAGCAGCCAAGTACATCGGACAGGAAGGGATCAGCCCCAGCATTTT. Amino acids: CASSQVHRTGRDQPQHF.

V and J are TRBV6-5 and TRBJ1-5, with 8 bases identical to TRBD1. This CDR3 is built from 15 residues. Trimming took 2 bases from V and 7 from J; bases not matched to a gene: 7. Per germline, CDR1 MNHEY and CDR2 SVGAGI. This CDR3 reads CASSYRPGGGQPQHF. CDR3 DNA: TGTGCCAGCAGTTACCGGCCAGGGGGCGGGCAGCCCCAGCATTTT.

The V gene is TRBV7-9, the J gene TRBJ2-7; 7 bases fit TRBD1. V shed 2 bases, J shed 6 bases, and the junction held 4 bases outside the gene matches. The length of the CDR3 is 13 residues. From germline, CDR1 is SEHNR and CDR2 FQNEAQ (reference sequence). The CDR3 loop reads CASSLTTGSEQYF. The CDR3, as DNA: TGTGCCAGCAGCTTAACGACAGGGAGCGAGCAGTACTTC.

V gene TRBV18 combines with J gene TRBJ1-4, with TRBD1 as a possible D gene (6 bases). V lost 4 bases to trimming and J lost 0 bases, with 18 bases between them. The CDR3 is 18 residues long. Germline CDR1 and CDR2: KGHSH and LQKENI. The CDR3 here is CASSLTTGSSATNEKLFF. CDR3 coding DNA: TGTGCCAGCTCACTCACGACAGGCTCCTCTGCAACTAATGAAAAACTGTTTTTT.

V gene TRBV28 combines with J gene TRBJ2-7, with a weak D call TRBD2 (6 bases). The CDR3 totals 12 residues. Germline V gene lookup returns CDR1 MDHEN and CDR2 SYDVKM. Trimming cost V 5 bases and J 6 bases, with 11 bases left between them. The CDR3 coding sequence is TGTGCCAGCAGTACACTGGGGGGCGAGCAGTACTTC. It specifies CASSTLGGEQYF.

The count of this clone is one. The gene calls are TRBV4-2 and TRBJ2-7; D is ambiguous. V was pared by 1 base and J by 3 bases, with 13 bases between. The CDR3 runs to 15 residues. Germline CDR1 and CDR2: LGHNA and YNFKEQ. CDR3 region: CASSQVSRSYYEQYF. CDR3 DNA sequence: TGTGCCAGCAGCCAAGTCTCTCGATCTTACTACGAGCAGTACTTC.

V and J are TRBV27 and TRBJ1-1; 7 bases are a match to TRBD1. J was trimmed by 4 bases and V by 3 bases; bases with no gene match: 5. This CDR3 is built from 14 residues. Germline CDR1 is MNHEY and CDR2 is SMNVEV (reference sequence). This CDR3 is CASSFHRGVTEAFF. DNA of the CDR3: TGTGCCAGCAGTTTCCACAGGGGTGTCACTGAAGCTTTCTTT.

This clone was detected once. CDR3 amino acids: CATLTAPSAYNEQFF. For the CDR3, the DNA is TGTGCCACTCTAACGGCCCCTTCCGCCTACAATGAGCAGTTCTTC. The V gene is TRBV10-3, the J gene TRBJ2-1; no definite D call. The CDR3 totals 15 residues. Deletions cut 10 bases from V and 2 bases from J, with 18 bases between. Germline V lookup: CDR1 ENHRY, CDR2 SYGVKD.

V is TRBV19 and J is TRBJ2-5; 8 bases map to TRBD2. Germline loops: CDR1 LNHDA, CDR2 SQIVND (reference sequence). V trimming: 8 bases; J trimming: 5 bases; junction bases outside the gene matches: 10. The CDR3 totals 14 residues. CDR3 bases: TGTGCCAGTGGACGAGCGGGAGCTCCTGAGACCCAGTACTTC. This gives the protein CASGRAGAPETQYF.

This rearrangement joins TRBV14 to TRBJ2-4; weak D call: TRBD2 (5 bases). Per germline, CDR1 SGHDN and CDR2 FVKESK. This CDR3 is built from 12 residues. The V end was cut by 4 bases, the J end by 13 bases, with 14 bases between. DNA for the CDR3: TGTGCCAGCAGCCGCGATTCTAGCCGGCAGTACTTC. It is translated as CASSRDSSRQYF.

The chain uses TRBV28 and TRBJ1-4, with unresolved D. There are 14 residues in the CDR3. V was clipped by 5 bases and J by 7 bases, with 14 bases between them. In germline, CDR1 is MDHEN, CDR2 SYDVKM. For the CDR3, the DNA is TGTGCCAGCAGTCCTCAGGTCACCGGTGAAAAACTGTTTTTT. The encoded protein is CASSPQVTGEKLFF. Variable domain in full (rest from reference TRBV28 and TRBJ1-4): DVKVTQSSRYLVKRTGEKVFLECVQDMDHENMFWYRQDPGLGLRLIYFSYDVKMKEKGDIPEGYSVSREKKERFSLILESASTNQTSMYLCASSPQVTGEKLFFGSGTQLSVL.

The rearrangement links TRBV28 to TRBJ2-7; 7 bases are shared with TRBD1. V trimming: 6 bases; J trimming: 4 bases; junction bases outside the gene matches: 9. This CDR3 region has 14 residues. Germline values: CDR1 MDHEN, CDR2 SYDVKM. The CDR3, as DNA: TGTGCCAGCAGAACAGGGGTCTCGGGTTACGAGCAGTACTTC. Amino acids: CASRTGVSGYEQYF.

The CDR3 nucleotides read TGTGCCAGCTCACCACGGTCCGGGGGAGACTCTGGAAACACCATATATTTT. Amino acids: CASSPRSGGDSGNTIYF. J is TRBJ1-3 and V is TRBV18, with D possibly TRBD1 on 5 matching bases. Per germline, CDR1 KGHSH and CDR2 LQKENI. The CDR3 is 17 residues long. V lost 1 base to trimming and J lost 0 bases, with 13 bases between them.

The chain recombines TRBV28 with TRBJ1-1; the D is unclear. Germline CDR1 is MDHEN and CDR2 is SYDVKM. The CDR3 has 15 residues. V lost 6 bases, J lost 1 base, and 15 bases lay in between. CDR3 coding DNA: TGTGCCAGCAGCTTAAAAAAGGGAGGGAACACTGAAGCTTTCTTT. It translates to CASSLKKGGNTEAFF.

The V call is TRBV11-2, the J call TRBJ2-1; D assignment may be TRBD1 or TRBD2 (5 bases each). Germline V gene lookup returns CDR1 SGHAT and CDR2 FQNNGV. V was cut by 2 bases and J by 0 bases, with 17 bases left in between. The CDR3 runs 18 residues. The CDR3 here is CASSLSGSGTGSYNEQFF. CDR3 bases: TGTGCCAGCAGCTTAAGTGGTTCAGGGACCGGCTCCTACAATGAGCAGTTCTTC.

The genes are TRBV12-5 and TRBJ2-5; D gene ambiguous. In germline, CDR1 is LGHNT, CDR2 FRNRAP. Deletions cut 2 bases from V and 4 bases from J, with 5 bases between. The CDR3 runs to 12 residues. CDR3 sequence reads: CASGLIGETQYF. CDR3 in DNA: TGTGCTAGTGGTTTGATTGGAGAGACCCAGTACTTC.

Worth noting for this clone: In the same sample, other DNA sequences code for this CDR3. The chain employs TRBV28 and TRBJ2-2, with TRBD2 matching over 12 bases. This CDR3 has 16 residues. Looked up from germline, CDR1 is MDHEN and CDR2 is SYDVKM. The junction had 7 bases not matched to a gene; V was cut back by 6 bases and J by 5 bases. The CDR3 reads CASSTPTSGSTGELFF. DNA of the CDR3: TGTGCCAGCAGCACCCCGACTAGCGGGAGTACCGGGGAGCTGTTTTTT.

The rearrangement links TRBV7-2 to TRBJ1-2, with 10 bases matching TRBD1. This CDR3 comprises 15 residues. Germline V gene sequence: CDR1 SGHTA, CDR2 FQGNSA. Germline trimming cut 5 bases from V and 8 bases from J; bases unmatched to any gene: 11. This chain's CDR3 is CASSPVSGQGNGYTF. DNA for the CDR3: TGTGCCAGCAGCCCCGTCTCGGGACAGGGGAACGGCTACACCTTC. The full variable domain, completed using reference TRBV7-2 and TRBJ1-2, is GAGVSQSPSNKVTEKGKDVELRCDPISGHTALYWYRQSLGQGLEFLIYFQGNSAPDKSGLPSDRFSAERTGGSVSTLTIQRTQQEDSAVYLCASSPVSGQGNGYTFGSGTRLTVV.

Only one count was recorded for this clone. The chain carries TRBV7-3 and TRBJ2-3, with 7 bases matching TRBD1. The CDR3 runs to 14 residues. Trimming removed 6 bases from V and 4 bases from J; junction bases left unmatched: 7. The germline CDR1 and CDR2 sequences are SGHTA and FQGTGA. The CDR3 reads CASSSDRVPDTQYF. CDR3 nucleotides: TGTGCCAGCAGTTCCGACAGGGTACCAGATACGCAGTATTTT.

The chain carries TRBV9 and TRBJ2-3; 7 positions match TRBD1. This CDR3 is 15 amino acids long. V lost 3 bases, J lost 0 bases, and 4 bases stayed unmatched. In germline, CDR1 is SGDLS, CDR2 YYNGEE. The CDR3 loop reads CASSGDRASTDTQYF. In DNA form, the CDR3 reads TGTGCCAGCAGCGGAGACAGGGCTAGCACAGATACGCAGTATTTT.